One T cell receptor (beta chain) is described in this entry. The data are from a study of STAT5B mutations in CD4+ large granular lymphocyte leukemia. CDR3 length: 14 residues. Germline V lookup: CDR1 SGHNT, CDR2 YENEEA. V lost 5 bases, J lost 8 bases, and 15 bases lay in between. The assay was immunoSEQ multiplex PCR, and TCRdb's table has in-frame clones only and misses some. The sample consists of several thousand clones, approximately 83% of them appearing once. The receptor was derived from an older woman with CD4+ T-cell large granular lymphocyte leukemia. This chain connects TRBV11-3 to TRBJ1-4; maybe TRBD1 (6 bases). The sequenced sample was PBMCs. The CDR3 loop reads CASSLQGWGEKLFF. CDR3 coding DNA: TGTGCCAGCAGCCTACAGGGCTGGGGCGAAAAACTGTTTTTT.